The following is a T cell receptor (beta chain) sequence with its context. The antigen remains unidentified. The treatment: some 19 received Ad26.COV2.S at low or high dose, single or two shots; about 5 received placebo; per-sample allocation not given. The samples date from day 63 after the first vaccine or placebo injection. The vaccine delivered Wuhan-strain SARS-CoV-2 spike through an Ad26 vector. Here immunoSEQ multiplex PCR was the method, and the copy in TCRdb shows in-frame clones only, minus some. The sample shows about 400,000 clones, 70% to 90% of them seen only once. These data come from a study of Ad26.COV2.S vaccination and SARS-CoV-2 variants. Study summary: Ad26.COV2.S, an intramuscular injection, was given once or twice 56 days apart.

V lost 1 base and J 6 bases, leaving 4 bases between the germline ends. There are 10 residues in the CDR3. The germline V gene encodes CDR1 DFQATT and CDR2 SNEGSKA (reference sequence). Study-level points and caveats: Analytic work on TCR breadth and depth might have understated the full extent of total T cell responses.

This chain connects TRBV20-1 to TRBJ2-7; D is ambiguous. The material was peripheral blood, obtained in a trial of Ad26.COV2.S vaccine versus placebo. The origin of this receptor is a person between 18 and 59 years old who received the Ad26.COV2.S COVID-19 vaccine or a placebo. CDR3 coding DNA: TGCAGTGCTAGAGGGTCCGAGCAGTACTTC. Its translation is CSARGSEQYF.